These T cell receptor beta chains were read from a single sample in a study of blood T cells in healthy people across ages. MiXCR, run by TCRdb on the 5' RACE reads, gives a single entry per CDR3 protein. The sample consists of 630,000 or so distinct CDR3 sequences, about 30% of them appearing once. Specimen: blood. The receptors originated from a woman of 80 years or more in good health. Both conserved end residues are part of each CDR3. A D gene is named only where the DNA matches it firmly. Clone size is not always given. Where it is, it says once, few, many or a class for expanded clones.

cdr3_nt: TGCAGCGTTGGAGGAGCGGGAAACATTCAGTACTTC; cdr3_aa: CSVGGAGNIQYF; clone_size: many; j_call: TRBJ2-4; d_call: -; v_call: TRBV29-1; cdr3_length: 12
cdr3_nt: TGTGCCAGCAGCTTATTTGCGGGGGCAGGGGAGCAGTACTTC; cdr3_aa: CASSLFAGAGEQYF; clone_size: once; j_call: TRBJ2-7; d_call: -; v_call: TRBV7-3; cdr3_length: 14
cdr3_nt: TGTGCCACCAGCCTTGGAGGACGGGTCCACGAGCAGTACTTC; cdr3_aa: CATSLGGRVHEQYF; clone_size: many; j_call: TRBJ2-7; d_call: -; v_call: TRBV15; cdr3_length: 14
cdr3_nt: TGCGCCAGCAGCCAAGATGGACATCCGGGGGAGACCCAGTACTTC; cdr3_aa: CASSQDGHPGETQYF; clone_size: many; j_call: TRBJ2-5; d_call: -; v_call: TRBV4-1; cdr3_length: 15
cdr3_nt: TGTGCCAGCAGTTCCTTCAGCAGGGCGGGTCAAGGCTACACCTTC; cdr3_aa: CASSSFSRAGQGYTF; clone_size: -; j_call: TRBJ1-2; d_call: -; v_call: TRBV6-5; cdr3_length: 15
cdr3_nt: TGTGCCAGCAGTCAGATAACCGGGACAGGGGGAGATACGCAGTATTTT; cdr3_aa: CASSQITGTGGDTQYF; clone_size: many; j_call: TRBJ2-3; d_call: TRBD1; v_call: TRBV6-2/TRBV6-3; cdr3_length: 16
cdr3_nt: TGTGCCAGCAGCCAAGATGCGGGCAATGAGCAGTTCTTC; cdr3_aa: CASSQDAGNEQFF; clone_size: few; j_call: TRBJ2-1; d_call: -; v_call: TRBV4-2; cdr3_length: 13
cdr3_nt: TGTGCCATCCCGGGGAGCGGGGGGAAGAACACCGGGGAGCTGTTTTTT; cdr3_aa: CAIPGSGGKNTGELFF; clone_size: few; j_call: TRBJ2-2; d_call: TRBD2; v_call: TRBV28; cdr3_length: 16
cdr3_nt: TGCAGTGCTACCCGACTAGCGGAATGGAGTGAGCAGTACTTC; cdr3_aa: CSATRLAEWSEQYF; clone_size: -; j_call: TRBJ2-7; d_call: TRBD2; v_call: TRBV20-1; cdr3_length: 14
cdr3_nt: TGTGCCAGCAGTCAGGCGGGACAGGGCTCCGAGCAGTACTTC; cdr3_aa: CASSQAGQGSEQYF; clone_size: -; j_call: TRBJ2-7; d_call: TRBD1; v_call: TRBV7-3; cdr3_length: 14
cdr3_nt: TGTGCCAGCAGCCAAGCTACAACTTCTAGGTCGGGTGAGCAGTTCTTC; cdr3_aa: CASSQATTSRSGEQFF; clone_size: many; j_call: TRBJ2-1; d_call: -; v_call: TRBV3-1; cdr3_length: 16
cdr3_nt: TGTGCCAGTAGAAGCTCGGGGGGGCTACTAGCGGGGGCGGATACGCAGTATTTT; cdr3_aa: CASRSSGGLLAGADTQYF; clone_size: few; j_call: TRBJ2-3; d_call: TRBD2; v_call: TRBV19; cdr3_length: 18
cdr3_nt: TGTGCCATCAGTGAGTCGGGACTAGCGGAGGGAGACATTCAGTACTTC; cdr3_aa: CAISESGLAEGDIQYF; clone_size: many; j_call: TRBJ2-4; d_call: TRBD2; v_call: TRBV10-3; cdr3_length: 16
cdr3_nt: TGCGCCAGCAGCCAAGAAACAGTTACAGATACGCAGTATTTT; cdr3_aa: CASSQETVTDTQYF; clone_size: many; j_call: TRBJ2-3; d_call: -; v_call: TRBV4-1; cdr3_length: 14
cdr3_nt: TGTGCCTGGAGGTTTTCCCAGTCTGGCTACACCTTC; cdr3_aa: CAWRFSQSGYTF; clone_size: many; j_call: TRBJ1-2; d_call: -; v_call: TRBV30; cdr3_length: 12
cdr3_nt: TGTGCCAGCAGCTTAGTGGCGTCGGATACGCAGTATTTT; cdr3_aa: CASSLVASDTQYF; clone_size: many; j_call: TRBJ2-3; d_call: -; v_call: TRBV7-2; cdr3_length: 13
cdr3_nt: TGTGCACTGACAGTCTCCTACGAGCAGTACTTC; cdr3_aa: CALTVSYEQYF; clone_size: many; j_call: TRBJ2-7; d_call: -; v_call: TRBV30; cdr3_length: 11
cdr3_nt: TGCAGTGCTAGACCTAGCGGGGGGGACTATACCTACGAGCAGTACTTC; cdr3_aa: CSARPSGGDYTYEQYF; clone_size: many; j_call: TRBJ2-7; d_call: TRBD2; v_call: TRBV20-1; cdr3_length: 16
cdr3_nt: TGTACCAGCAGCTCGGGACTAGCGGGGGACTTAAGCTCCTACAATGAGCAGTTCTTC; cdr3_aa: CTSSSGLAGDLSSYNEQFF; clone_size: once; j_call: TRBJ2-1; d_call: TRBD2; v_call: TRBV7-3; cdr3_length: 19
cdr3_nt: TGTGCCAGCAGTTTCGGGGGGAGTCTCTACTACGAGCAGTACTTC; cdr3_aa: CASSFGGSLYYEQYF; clone_size: -; j_call: TRBJ2-7; d_call: TRBD2; v_call: TRBV12-3/TRBV12-4; cdr3_length: 15
cdr3_nt: TGTGCCAGCAGCTTACGGACCACCGAAATCACAGATACGCAGTATTTT; cdr3_aa: CASSLRTTEITDTQYF; clone_size: many; j_call: TRBJ2-3; d_call: -; v_call: TRBV7-9; cdr3_length: 16
cdr3_nt: TGCGCCAGCAACTCGCCGGGACAGGAAAAACTGTTTTTT; cdr3_aa: CASNSPGQEKLFF; clone_size: -; j_call: TRBJ1-4; d_call: TRBD1; v_call: TRBV5-1; cdr3_length: 13
cdr3_nt: TGTGCCAGCAGCCAAGCCGGACAGGGGAATGAGCAGTACTTC; cdr3_aa: CASSQAGQGNEQYF; clone_size: -; j_call: TRBJ2-7; d_call: TRBD1; v_call: TRBV3-1; cdr3_length: 14